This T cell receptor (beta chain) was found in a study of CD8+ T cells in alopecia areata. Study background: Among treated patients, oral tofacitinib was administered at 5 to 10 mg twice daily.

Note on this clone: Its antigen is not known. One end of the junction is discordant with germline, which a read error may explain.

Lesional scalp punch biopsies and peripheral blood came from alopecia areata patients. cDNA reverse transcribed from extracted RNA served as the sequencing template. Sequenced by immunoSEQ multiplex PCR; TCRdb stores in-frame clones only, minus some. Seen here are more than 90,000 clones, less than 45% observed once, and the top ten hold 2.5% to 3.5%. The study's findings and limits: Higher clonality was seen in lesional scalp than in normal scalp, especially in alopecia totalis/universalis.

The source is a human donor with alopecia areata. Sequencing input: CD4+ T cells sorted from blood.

The CDR3: CASSYSGARAQNIQYF. CDR3 nucleotide sequence: TGTGCCAGCAGTTACTCTGGTGCTAGAGCCCAAAACATTCAGTACTTC. The rearrangement joins TRBV6-5 to TRBJ2-4; D is unclear. The CDR3 covers 16 residues. In germline, CDR1 is MNHEY, CDR2 SVGAGI.